This T cell receptor (beta chain) comes out of a study of monozygotic twins with inflammatory bowel disease. Total RNA, at 3500 ng, went into every TCR library. UMIs that had a 6-nucleotide sample barcode were put in using template switching. TCRdb derives one entry per CDR3 protein from the 5' RACE reads, leaving out DNA. The table lists some 190,000 distinct CDR3 sequences, with 7.7% in the top ten. Collection of an approximately 2.5 ml blood sample took place per donor. On this clonotype itself: The antigen remains unidentified.

Study-wide results and limits: Versus healthy twins, IBD patients showed fewer clonotypes shared with others, especially with disease activity.

The CDR3 has 15 residues. CDR1 is DFQATT, CDR2 SNEGSKA, per germline (reference sequence). The J gene is TRBJ2-5, the V gene TRBV20-1; TCRdb names TRBD1, which stays unverified in the absence of DNA. The sequenced sample consisted of blood. The TCR sequence derives from a human donor with ulcerative colitis or Crohn's disease, or a healthy co-twin of an affected twin (not recorded which). CDR3 in amino acids: CSAIRQGRWVETQYF.